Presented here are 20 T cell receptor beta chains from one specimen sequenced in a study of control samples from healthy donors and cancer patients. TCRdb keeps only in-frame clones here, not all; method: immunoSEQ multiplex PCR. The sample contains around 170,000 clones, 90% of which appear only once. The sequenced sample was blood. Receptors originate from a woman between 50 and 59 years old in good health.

CDR3 amino acids: CASSFGGRALVGELFF. The DNA of the CDR3 is TGTGCCAGCAGCTTCGGCGGGAGGGCCCTGGTCGGGGAGCTGTTTTTT. This chain connects TRBV5-5 to TRBJ2-2; 9 nucleotides line up with TRBD2. Germline V gene lookup returns CDR1 SGHKS and CDR2 YYEKEE (reference sequence). With 2 bases clipped from V and 7 bases from J, the junction kept 9 bases outside the gene matches. The CDR3 is made up of 16 amino acids.

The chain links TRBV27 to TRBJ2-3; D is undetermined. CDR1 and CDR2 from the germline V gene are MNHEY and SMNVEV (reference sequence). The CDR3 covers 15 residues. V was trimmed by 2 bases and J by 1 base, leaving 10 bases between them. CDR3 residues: CASSLIGVGTDTQYF. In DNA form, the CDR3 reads TGTGCCAGCAGTTTAATCGGTGTTGGCACAGATACGCAGTATTTT.

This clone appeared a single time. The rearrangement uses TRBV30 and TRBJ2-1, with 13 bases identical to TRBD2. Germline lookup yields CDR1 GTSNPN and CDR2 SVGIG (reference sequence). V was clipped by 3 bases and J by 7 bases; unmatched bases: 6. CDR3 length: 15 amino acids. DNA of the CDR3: TGTGCCTGGAGGGGACTAGCGGGGCCATCTAATGAGCAGTTCTTC. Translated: CAWRGLAGPSNEQFF.

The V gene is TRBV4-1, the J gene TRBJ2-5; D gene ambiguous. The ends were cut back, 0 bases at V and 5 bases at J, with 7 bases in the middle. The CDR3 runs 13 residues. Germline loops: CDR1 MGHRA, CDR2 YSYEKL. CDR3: CASSQENRETQYF. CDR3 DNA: TGCGCCAGCAGCCAAGAAAATAGGGAGACCCAGTACTTC.

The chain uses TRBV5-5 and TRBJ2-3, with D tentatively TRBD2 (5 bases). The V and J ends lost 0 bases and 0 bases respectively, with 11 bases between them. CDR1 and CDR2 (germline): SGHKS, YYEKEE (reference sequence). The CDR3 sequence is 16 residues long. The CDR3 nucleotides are TGTGCCAGCAGCTTGGGCCTAGCATTAAGCACAGATACGCAGTATTTT. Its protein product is CASSLGLALSTDTQYF.

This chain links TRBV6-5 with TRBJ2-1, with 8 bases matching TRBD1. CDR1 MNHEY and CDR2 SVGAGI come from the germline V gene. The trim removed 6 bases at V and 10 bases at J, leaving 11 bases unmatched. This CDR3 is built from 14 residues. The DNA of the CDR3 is TGTGCCAGCAGGGGGACAGGCGCCCTACCAGAGCAGTTCTTC. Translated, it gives CASRGTGALPEQFF.

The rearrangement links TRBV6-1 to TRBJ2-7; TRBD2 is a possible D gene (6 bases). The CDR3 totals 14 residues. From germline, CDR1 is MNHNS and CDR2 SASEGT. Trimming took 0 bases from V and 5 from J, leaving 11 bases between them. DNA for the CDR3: TGTGCCAGCAGTGAAGCGCACTCGGGGGACGAGCAGTACTTC. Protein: CASSEAHSGDEQYF.

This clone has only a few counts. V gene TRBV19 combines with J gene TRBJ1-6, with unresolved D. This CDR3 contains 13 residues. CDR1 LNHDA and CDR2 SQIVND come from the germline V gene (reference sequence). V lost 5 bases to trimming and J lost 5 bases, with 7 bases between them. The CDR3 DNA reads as TGTGCCAGTAGTCCGACAAATAATTCACCCCTCCACTTT. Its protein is CASSPTNNSPLHF.

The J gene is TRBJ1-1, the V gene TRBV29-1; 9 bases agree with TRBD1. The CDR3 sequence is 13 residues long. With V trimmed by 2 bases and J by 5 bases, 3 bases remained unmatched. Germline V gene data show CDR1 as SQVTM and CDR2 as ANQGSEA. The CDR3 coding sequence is TGCAGCGTTGAAATAGACAGGGGGACTGAAGCTTTCTTT. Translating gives CSVEIDRGTEAFF.

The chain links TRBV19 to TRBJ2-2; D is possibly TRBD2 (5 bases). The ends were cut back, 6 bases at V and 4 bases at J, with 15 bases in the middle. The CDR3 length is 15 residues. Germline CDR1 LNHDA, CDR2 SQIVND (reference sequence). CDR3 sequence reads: CASSPRGWGTGELFF. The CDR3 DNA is TGTGCCAGTAGCCCACGAGGGTGGGGCACCGGGGAGCTGTTTTTT.

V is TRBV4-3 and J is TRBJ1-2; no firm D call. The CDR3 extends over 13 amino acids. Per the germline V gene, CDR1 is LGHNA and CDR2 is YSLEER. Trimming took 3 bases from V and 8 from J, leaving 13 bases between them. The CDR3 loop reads CASSQTRAGGYTF. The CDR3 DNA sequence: TGCGCCAGCAGCCAGACCCGGGCCGGAGGCTACACCTTC.

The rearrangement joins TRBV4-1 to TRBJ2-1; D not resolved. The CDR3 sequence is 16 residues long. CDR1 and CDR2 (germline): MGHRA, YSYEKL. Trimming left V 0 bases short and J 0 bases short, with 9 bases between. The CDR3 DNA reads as TGCGCCAGCAGCCAAGAAACCTCGACCTCCTACAATGAGCAGTTCTTC. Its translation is CASSQETSTSYNEQFF.

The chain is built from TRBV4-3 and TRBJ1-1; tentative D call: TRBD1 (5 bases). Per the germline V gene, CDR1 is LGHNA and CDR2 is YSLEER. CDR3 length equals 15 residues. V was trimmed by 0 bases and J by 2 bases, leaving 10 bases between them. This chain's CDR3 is CASSQDSQGNTEAFF. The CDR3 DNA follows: TGCGCCAGCAGCCAAGATAGCCAGGGTAACACTGAAGCTTTCTTT.

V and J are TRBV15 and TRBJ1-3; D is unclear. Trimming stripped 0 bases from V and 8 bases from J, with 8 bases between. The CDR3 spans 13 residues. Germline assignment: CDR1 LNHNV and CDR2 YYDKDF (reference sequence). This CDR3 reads CATSRDASDTIYF. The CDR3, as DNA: TGTGCCACCAGCAGAGACGCATCTGACACCATATATTTT.

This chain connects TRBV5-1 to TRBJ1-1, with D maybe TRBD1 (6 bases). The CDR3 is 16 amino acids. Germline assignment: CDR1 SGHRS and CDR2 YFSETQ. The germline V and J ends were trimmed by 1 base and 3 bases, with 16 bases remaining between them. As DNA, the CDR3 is TGCGCCAGCAGCTTGCTCAGGGGCCGGGAGGACACTGAAGCTTTCTTT. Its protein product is CASSLLRGREDTEAFF.

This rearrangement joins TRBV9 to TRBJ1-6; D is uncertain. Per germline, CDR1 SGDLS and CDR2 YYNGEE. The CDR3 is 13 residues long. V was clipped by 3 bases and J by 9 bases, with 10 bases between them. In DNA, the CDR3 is TGTGCCAGCAGCGAGGGCACCGGTTCACCCCTCCACTTT. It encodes CASSEGTGSPLHF.

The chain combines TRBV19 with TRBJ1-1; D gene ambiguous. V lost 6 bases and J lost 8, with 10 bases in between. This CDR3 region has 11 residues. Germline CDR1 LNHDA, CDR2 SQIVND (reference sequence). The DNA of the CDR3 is TGTGCCAGTAGAGCCCGGACGGAAGCTTTCTTT. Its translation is CASRARTEAFF. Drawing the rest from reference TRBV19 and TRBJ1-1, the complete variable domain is DGGITQSPKYLFRKEGQNVTLSCEQNLNHDAMYWYRQDPGQGLRLIYYSQIVNDFQKGDIAEGYSVSREKKESFPLTVTSAQKNPTAFYLCASRARTEAFFGQGTRLTVV.

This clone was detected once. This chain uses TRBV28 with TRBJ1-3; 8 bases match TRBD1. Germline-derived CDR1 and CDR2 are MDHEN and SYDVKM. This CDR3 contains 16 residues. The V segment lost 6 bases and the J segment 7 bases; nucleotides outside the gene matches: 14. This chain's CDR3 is CASSPGPDRVRNTIYF. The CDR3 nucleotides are TGTGCCAGCAGCCCAGGTCCGGACAGGGTCCGGAACACCATATATTTT.

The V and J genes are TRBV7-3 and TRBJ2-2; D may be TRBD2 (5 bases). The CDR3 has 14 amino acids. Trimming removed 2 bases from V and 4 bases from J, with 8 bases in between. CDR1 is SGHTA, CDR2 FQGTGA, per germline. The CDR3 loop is CASSLRGFTGELFF. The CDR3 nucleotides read TGTGCCAGCAGCTTACGAGGGTTCACCGGGGAGCTGTTTTTT. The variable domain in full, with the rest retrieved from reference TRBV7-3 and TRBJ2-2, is GAGVSQTPSNKVTEKGKYVELRCDPISGHTALYWYRQSLGQGPEFLIYFQGTGAADDSGLPNDRFFAVRPEGSVSTLKIQRTERGDSAVYLCASSLRGFTGELFFGEGSRLTVL.

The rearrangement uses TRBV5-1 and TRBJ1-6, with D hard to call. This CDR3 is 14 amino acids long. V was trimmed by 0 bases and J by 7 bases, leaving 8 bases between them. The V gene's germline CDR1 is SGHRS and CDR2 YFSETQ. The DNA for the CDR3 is TGCGCCAGCAGCTTGGGAGGAGAAAATTCACCCCTCCACTTT. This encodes CASSLGGENSPLHF.